The clone carrying this T cell receptor beta chain showed up many times. Amplification yielded TCR beta CDR3 regions, with RNA transcripts as the source. The primer set for the first-round RT-PCR of the TCR CDR3 was HTBI. TCRdb called the multiplex PCR reads again in MiXCR, with one record for every CDR3 protein. The sample shows about 640,000 distinct CDR3 sequences, less than 25% of them seen only once. The CDR3 runs 13 residues. After removal of 2 bases from V and 4 bases from J, the junction contained 3 bases not matched to a gene. Germline-derived CDR1 and CDR2 are DFQATT and SNEGSKA (reference sequence). This sample was included in a study of T cells in Graves' hyperthyroidism and ophthalmopathy. The study excluded patients with uncontrolled infection, other autoimmune disease, pregnancy or lactation.

This chain connects TRBV20-1 to TRBJ1-1, with 8 bases fitting TRBD1. The source material was blood. The clonotype comes from a young man with Graves' ophthalmopathy. DNA for the CDR3: TGCAGTGCTAGAATTACAGGGGGCACTGAAGCTTTCTTT. Translation: CSARITGGTEAFF.